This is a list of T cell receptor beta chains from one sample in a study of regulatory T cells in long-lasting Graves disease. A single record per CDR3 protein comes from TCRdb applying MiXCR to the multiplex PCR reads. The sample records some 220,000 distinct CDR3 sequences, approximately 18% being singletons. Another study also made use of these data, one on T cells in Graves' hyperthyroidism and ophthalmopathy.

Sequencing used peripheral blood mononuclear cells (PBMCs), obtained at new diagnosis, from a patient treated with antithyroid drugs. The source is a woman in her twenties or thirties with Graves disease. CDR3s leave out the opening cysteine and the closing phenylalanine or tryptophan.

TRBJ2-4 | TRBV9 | ASSRSRDKNIQY
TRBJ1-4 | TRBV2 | ASSEQGTNEKLF
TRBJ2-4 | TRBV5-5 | ASSSVTTGEVKNIQY
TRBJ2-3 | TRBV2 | ASKRSGNADTQY
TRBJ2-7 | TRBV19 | ASSRLAGGAYEQY
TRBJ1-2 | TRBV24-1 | ATSDTGVGYGYT
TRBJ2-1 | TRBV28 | ASSGGPTYNEQF
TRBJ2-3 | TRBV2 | ASSGGQGSSGTDTQY
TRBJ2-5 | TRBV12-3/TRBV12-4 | ASSLAGTGKETQY
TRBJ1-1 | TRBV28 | ASRVLLNTEAF
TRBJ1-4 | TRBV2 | ASRTLIGEKLF
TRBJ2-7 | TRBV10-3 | AISEGGSKYEQY
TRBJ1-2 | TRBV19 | ASSNGQVLGSYT
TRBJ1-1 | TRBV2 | ASSRTTGRRNTEAF
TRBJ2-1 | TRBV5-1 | ASLASGTDEQF
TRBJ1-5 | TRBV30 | AWSPAYNQPQH
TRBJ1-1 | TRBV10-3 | AISEWNTEAF
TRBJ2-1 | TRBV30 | ACTSGGLYNEQF
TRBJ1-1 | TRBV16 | ASSPTFNTEAF
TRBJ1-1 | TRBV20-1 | SARPDRQDTEAF
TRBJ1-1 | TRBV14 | ASSQVAGRGAF
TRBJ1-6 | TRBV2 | ASKPGQGDNPLH
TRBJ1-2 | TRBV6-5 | ASSYFQGQSNYGYT
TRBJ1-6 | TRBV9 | ASSATGGNSPLH
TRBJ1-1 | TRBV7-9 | ASSFTELRGDTEAF
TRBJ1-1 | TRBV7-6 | ASSRQVTGYTEAF
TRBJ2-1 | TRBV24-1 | ATGLRRDAYNEQF
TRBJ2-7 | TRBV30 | AEGVHEQY
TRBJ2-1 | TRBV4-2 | ASSRSAQGINEQF
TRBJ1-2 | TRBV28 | ASSLKGAAPVLNYGYT
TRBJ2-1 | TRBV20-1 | SARGPAGGLDEQF
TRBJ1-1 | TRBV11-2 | ASSRPWSTEAF
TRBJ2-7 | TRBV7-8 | ASSLLVINYEQY
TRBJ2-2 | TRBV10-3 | AISDRRVNTGELF
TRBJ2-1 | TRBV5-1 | ASRGALAGAGNEQF
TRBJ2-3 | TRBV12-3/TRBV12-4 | ASSLALFDRGPTDTQY
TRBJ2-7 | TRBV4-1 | ASSQDRGSYEQY
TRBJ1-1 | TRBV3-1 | ASRDRGLGAF
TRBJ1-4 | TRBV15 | ATSREQGRSEKLF
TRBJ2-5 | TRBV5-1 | ASSYNQETQY
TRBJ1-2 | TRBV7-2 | ASSLEPTSYGYT